These T cell receptor beta chains were read from a single sample in a study of T cells after yellow fever vaccination. TCRdb recomputed calls from the 5' RACE reads with MiXCR, one row per CDR3 protein. The table has a few hundred thousand distinct CDR3 sequences, roughly 8% seen once. This specimen consisted of PBMCs, obtained about 41 days after the first yellow fever vaccination. These receptors originate from a man aged 18 to 35 who received the YFV17D yellow fever vaccine. Each CDR3 is given with its conserved first and last residue. A D gene is named only where the DNA matches it firmly. Part of the rows lack a size; the others show once, few, many or a class for expanded clones.

J gene	clone size	D gene	CDR3 length	V gene	CDR3 protein	CDR3 DNA
TRBJ1-3	-	TRBD1	15	TRBV12-3/TRBV12-4	CASSGQAFSGNTIYF	TGTGCCAGCAGTGGACAGGCTTTCTCTGGAAACACCATATATTTT
TRBJ2-5	few	-	14	TRBV20-1	CSARDLMGIGTQYF	TGCAGTGCTAGAGATTTGATGGGCATAGGAACCCAGTACTTC
TRBJ2-6	-	TRBD2	19	TRBV4-3	CASSLRPGGGPSGANVLTF	TGCGCCAGCAGCCTTAGACCTGGCGGGGGGCCCTCTGGGGCCAACGTCCTGACTTTC
TRBJ1-2	few	TRBD1	12	TRBV28	CASRPGGGGYTF	TGTGCCAGCAGACCAGGGGGAGGGGGCTACACCTTC
TRBJ2-1	-	-	12	TRBV12-3/TRBV12-4	CASNPTGFGQFF	TGTGCCAGCAATCCTACAGGGTTTGGGCAGTTCTTC
TRBJ2-3	few	TRBD2	15	TRBV9	CASSVASGAPDTQYF	TGTGCCAGCAGCGTAGCTAGCGGGGCCCCAGATACGCAGTATTTT
TRBJ2-2	few	-	15	TRBV4-1	CASSQRGLPTGELFF	TGCGCCAGCAGCCAACGCGGACTGCCCACCGGGGAGCTGTTTTTT
TRBJ1-6	few	-	15	TRBV6-2/TRBV6-3	CASSPLGQPNSPLHF	TGTGCCAGCAGTCCCCTCGGACAGCCTAATTCACCCCTCCACTTT
TRBJ2-1	-	-	15	TRBV5-4	CASSLAQAPYNEQFF	TGTGCCAGCAGCTTGGCCCAGGCCCCCTACAATGAGCAGTTCTTC
TRBJ2-5	-	-	15	TRBV18	CASSPAGAYQETQYF	TGTGCCAGCTCACCAGCGGGGGCGTACCAAGAGACCCAGTACTTC
TRBJ2-4	few	-	13	TRBV27	CASSLGEFNIQYF	TGTGCCAGCAGTTTAGGGGAGTTCAACATTCAGTACTTC
TRBJ1-3	few	-	16	TRBV15	CATSEVQGVAGNTIYF	TGTGCCACCAGCGAGGTACAGGGAGTTGCTGGAAACACCATATATTTT
TRBJ2-3	few	-	15	TRBV7-2	CASSKDYLSTDTQYF	TGTGCCAGCAGCAAGGACTACCTTAGCACAGATACGCAGTATTTT
TRBJ2-5	many	TRBD2	18	TRBV11-1	CASSFPGGAGGSQETQYF	TGTGCCAGCAGCTTTCCGGGGGGAGCGGGGGGCTCCCAAGAGACCCAGTACTTC
TRBJ1-1	-	-	14	TRBV4-2	CASSQDGPNTEAFF	TGTGCCAGCAGCCAAGATGGACCGAACACTGAAGCTTTCTTT
TRBJ2-7	-	-	11	TRBV5-4	CASSSIYEQYF	TGTGCCAGCAGCTCAATCTACGAGCAGTACTTC
TRBJ1-2	few	-	12	TRBV25-1	CASSGSVYGYTF	TGTGCCAGCAGTGGATCCGTCTATGGCTACACCTTC
TRBJ2-2	few	-	14	TRBV7-2	CASSWDRFTGELFF	TGTGCCAGCAGCTGGGACCGGTTCACCGGGGAGCTGTTTTTT
TRBJ2-3	many	-	14	TRBV29-1	CSVALSSRGDTQYF	TGCAGCGTTGCCCTAAGTTCGAGGGGAGATACGCAGTATTTT
TRBJ1-1	few	TRBD1	14	TRBV18	CASSPRGSGAEAFF	TGTGCCAGCTCACCCAGGGGGTCCGGGGCTGAAGCTTTCTTT
TRBJ1-1	-	TRBD1	14	TRBV7-9	CASRRGQTNTEAFF	TGTGCCAGCAGAAGGGGACAGACGAACACTGAAGCTTTCTTT
TRBJ1-2	few	-	13	TRBV5-1	CASSSGPTYGYTF	TGCGCCAGCAGCTCCGGGCCGACGTATGGCTACACCTTC
TRBJ1-1	-	-	16	TRBV15	CATSRDRWEGNTEAFF	TGTGCCACCAGCAGAGATCGTTGGGAGGGGAACACTGAAGCCTTCTTT
TRBJ1-5	-	-	15	TRBV27	CASSFRQNSNQPQHF	TGTGCCAGCAGTTTTCGGCAGAATAGCAATCAGCCCCAGCATTTT
TRBJ2-1	many	-	10	TRBV11-2	CASSFQEQFF	TGTGCCAGCAGCTTCCAAGAGCAGTTCTTC
TRBJ2-3	-	-	17	TRBV6-2/TRBV6-3	CASSILGRSLGTDTQYF	TGTGCCAGCAGTATCCTCGGCCGAAGTCTAGGCACAGATACGCAGTATTTT
TRBJ2-5	-	-	14	TRBV7-8	CASSLALEEETQYF	TGTGCCAGCAGCTTAGCGCTAGAAGAAGAGACCCAGTACTTC
TRBJ1-2	-	-	14	TRBV6-1	CANKGPSMGYGYTF	TGTGCCAACAAAGGTCCGTCGATGGGCTATGGCTACACCTTC
TRBJ2-6	few	-	14	TRBV12-3/TRBV12-4	CASSQGIGANVLTF	TGTGCCAGCAGCCAGGGGATAGGGGCCAACGTCCTGACTTTC
TRBJ2-7	-	-	13	TRBV5-1	CASSHDRGYEQYF	TGCGCCAGCAGCCACGACAGAGGCTACGAGCAGTACTTC
TRBJ2-5	few	-	14	TRBV11-2	CASSLVGTLETQYF	TGTGCCAGCAGCTTAGTGGGGACTCTAGAGACCCAGTACTTC
TRBJ2-3	-	TRBD1	14	TRBV19	CASSWDREADTQYF	TGTGCCAGTAGTTGGGACAGGGAGGCAGATACGCAGTATTTT
TRBJ1-4	few	TRBD1	15	TRBV7-2	CASSFYRGDNEKLFF	TGTGCCAGCAGCTTTTACAGGGGCGATAATGAAAAACTGTTTTTT
TRBJ2-2	-	-	16	TRBV28	CASSPLRQSWTGELFF	TGTGCCAGCAGTCCACTAAGACAGAGTTGGACCGGGGAGCTGTTTTTT
TRBJ2-2	-	-	14	TRBV3-1	CASNLTSGTGELFF	TGTGCCAGCAACCTGACGAGTGGCACCGGGGAGCTGTTTTTT
TRBJ2-7	-	TRBD1	15	TRBV11-2	CASSLTTGADYEQYF	TGTGCCAGCAGCCTAACTACAGGGGCGGATTACGAGCAGTACTTC
TRBJ2-1	few	TRBD1	16	TRBV4-3	CASSQEWDRSYNEQFF	TGCGCCAGCAGCCAAGAATGGGACAGAAGTTACAATGAGCAGTTCTTC
TRBJ2-2	-	-	14	TRBV6-1	CASSEVINIGELFF	TGTGCCAGCAGTGAAGTTATTAACATCGGGGAGCTGTTTTTT
TRBJ2-7	few	TRBD2	14	TRBV7-2	CASVEGLVSYEQYF	TGTGCCAGCGTGGAGGGACTAGTGTCCTACGAGCAGTACTTC
TRBJ2-1	few	TRBD2	17	TRBV5-1	CASSPGPGGASRNEQFF	TGCGCCAGCAGCCCAGGGCCCGGGGGGGCCTCACGGAATGAGCAGTTCTTC
TRBJ2-4	many	-	14	TRBV5-1	CASSLTLAKNIQYF	TGCGCCAGCAGCTTGACATTAGCCAAAAACATTCAGTACTTC
TRBJ2-4	-	TRBD1	13	TRBV29-1	CSARSRDRRTQYF	TGCAGCGCTCGTAGCCGGGACAGGAGAACTCAGTACTTC
TRBJ2-5	few	TRBD2	18	TRBV4-3	CASSRERVASGEGETQYF	TGCGCCAGCAGCCGAGAGAGGGTGGCTAGCGGGGAGGGAGAGACCCAGTACTTC
TRBJ1-1	-	-	14	TRBV5-5	CASSLETGFREAFF	TGTGCCAGCAGCTTAGAGACGGGGTTTCGGGAAGCTTTCTTT
TRBJ1-5	-	TRBD1	15	TRBV20-1	CSVRAGWTGDQPQHF	TGCAGTGTGAGGGCCGGATGGACAGGAGATCAGCCCCAGCATTTT